Listed below are T cell receptor beta chains from one sample, sequenced in a study of cytomegalovirus exposure and HLA in healthy donors. The assay was immunoSEQ multiplex PCR, and TCRdb's table has in-frame clones only and misses some. The table shows about 190,000 clones, with 75% to 80% occurring only once. The sequenced sample consisted of PBMCs. The source is a woman aged 25 to 39 in good health and CMV-seropositive. Both conserved end residues are part of each CDR3. A D gene is named only where the DNA matches it firmly. A clone size is listed for some rows: how often the clone was seen (once, few, many), or a class if it is expanded.

V gene: TRBV7-9; J gene: TRBJ2-7; D gene: TRBD2; clone size: .; CDR3 DNA: TGTGCCAGCAGTACTAGCGGCTACGAGCAGTACTTC; CDR3 protein: CASSTSGYEQYF
V gene: TRBV7-9; J gene: TRBJ2-3; D gene: TRBD1; clone size: .; CDR3 DNA: TGTGCCAGCAGCCCTTCCCCCTTACAGGGGGCAAGCACAGATACGCAGTATTTT; CDR3 protein: CASSPSPLQGASTDTQYF
V gene: TRBV6-5; J gene: TRBJ1-1; D gene: .; clone size: few; CDR3 DNA: TGTGCCAGCACCCGCCAGGGAGAAGCTTTCTTT; CDR3 protein: CASTRQGEAFF
V gene: TRBV7-9; J gene: TRBJ2-5; D gene: .; clone size: few; CDR3 DNA: TGTGCCAGCTCGCAGGCCAGAGAGACCCAGTACTTC; CDR3 protein: CASSQARETQYF
V gene: TRBV28; J gene: TRBJ1-2; D gene: TRBD1; clone size: .; CDR3 DNA: TGTGCCAGCAGTTTAACTCCCTTGACAGGGGGGTATGGCTACACCTTC; CDR3 protein: CASSLTPLTGGYGYTF
V gene: TRBV6-5; J gene: TRBJ2-7; D gene: .; clone size: few; CDR3 DNA: TGTGCCAGCAGTGAGACTACATACGAGCAGTACTTC; CDR3 protein: CASSETTYEQYF
V gene: TRBV4-2; J gene: TRBJ2-1; D gene: .; clone size: .; CDR3 DNA: TGTGCCAGCAGCCAAGATAAAACGGGAGCGTTTGAGCAGTTCTTC; CDR3 protein: CASSQDKTGAFEQFF
V gene: TRBV4-2; J gene: TRBJ2-5; D gene: .; clone size: .; CDR3 DNA: TGTGCCAGCAACAGCGGAGGTGGAGGGAGATCTGGAGAGACCCAGTACTTC; CDR3 protein: CASNSGGGGRSGETQYF
V gene: TRBV6-1; J gene: TRBJ2-7; D gene: .; clone size: .; CDR3 DNA: TGTGCCAGCAGTGCTTTTAGGGGGAGCGTAGGGTACGAGCAGTACTTC; CDR3 protein: CASSAFRGSVGYEQYF
V gene: TRBV5-6; J gene: TRBJ1-1; D gene: TRBD1; clone size: .; CDR3 DNA: TGTGCCAGCAGCTTTGCAGGGGGGCGAGCAAACACTGAAGCTTTCTTT; CDR3 protein: CASSFAGGRANTEAFF
V gene: TRBV27; J gene: TRBJ2-7; D gene: .; clone size: .; CDR3 DNA: TGTGCCAGCAGTTTAGGGACTGGCTACGAGCAGTACTTC; CDR3 protein: CASSLGTGYEQYF
V gene: TRBV5-6; J gene: TRBJ1-6; D gene: TRBD1; clone size: few; CDR3 DNA: TGTGCCAGCACCGGGACAGCTGTAAATTCACCCCTCCACTTT; CDR3 protein: CASTGTAVNSPLHF
V gene: TRBV7-9; J gene: TRBJ2-7; D gene: TRBD2; clone size: few; CDR3 DNA: TGTGCCAGCAGCTCGAGCGGGAGTGTAAACGAGCAGTACTTC; CDR3 protein: CASSSSGSVNEQYF
V gene: TRBV7-9; J gene: TRBJ1-2; D gene: TRBD1; clone size: .; CDR3 DNA: TGTGCCAGCAGCTCGAACCGGGACAGGGGGAGGGACTATGGCTACACCTTC; CDR3 protein: CASSSNRDRGRDYGYTF
V gene: TRBV2; J gene: TRBJ1-2; D gene: .; clone size: .; CDR3 DNA: TGTGCCAGCAACACAGGTAGAGCGAACTATGGCTACACCTTC; CDR3 protein: CASNTGRANYGYTF
V gene: TRBV7-9; J gene: TRBJ2-1; D gene: .; clone size: .; CDR3 DNA: TGTGCCAGCACCGAATACACTACCGGGACTCTCCCCGGGGGGCAGTTCTTC; CDR3 protein: CASTEYTTGTLPGGQFF
V gene: TRBV6-5; J gene: TRBJ1-5; D gene: TRBD1; clone size: .; CDR3 DNA: TGTGCCAGCAGTTACGTCGGGACAGGGACTCAGCCCCAGCATTTT; CDR3 protein: CASSYVGTGTQPQHF
V gene: TRBV11-3; J gene: TRBJ2-1; D gene: .; clone size: .; CDR3 DNA: TGTGCCAGCAGCTTAGGAAAAAGAGGCGGTTCCCTCAATGAGCAGTTCTTC; CDR3 protein: CASSLGKRGGSLNEQFF
V gene: TRBV19; J gene: TRBJ2-3; D gene: TRBD2; clone size: .; CDR3 DNA: TGTGCCAGTAGTATCCCCAGCGGGAGGCCCCCTACGCAGTATTTT; CDR3 protein: CASSIPSGRPPTQYF
V gene: TRBV27; J gene: TRBJ2-2; D gene: .; clone size: .; CDR3 DNA: TGTGCCAGCAGTTTATCGCCGACAGGGCGGGGAGGGGAGCTGTTTTTT; CDR3 protein: CASSLSPTGRGGELFF
V gene: TRBV12-5; J gene: TRBJ1-1; D gene: .; clone size: .; CDR3 DNA: TGTGCTAGTGGTCCCCAAGGGGTTGGGCGGACTGAAGCTTTCTTT; CDR3 protein: CASGPQGVGRTEAFF
V gene: TRBV5-1; J gene: TRBJ1-1; D gene: .; clone size: .; CDR3 DNA: TGTGCCAGCAGCTTGACAGGCTTCACTGAAGCTTTCTTT; CDR3 protein: CASSLTGFTEAFF
V gene: TRBV15; J gene: TRBJ1-1; D gene: .; clone size: .; CDR3 DNA: TGTGCCACCAGCCACAGGGCGAACACTGAAGCTTTCTTT; CDR3 protein: CATSHRANTEAFF
V gene: TRBV4-1; J gene: TRBJ2-7; D gene: .; clone size: .; CDR3 DNA: TGCGCCAGCAGCCAAGATCTACAGGGCCCCTACGAGCAGTACTTC; CDR3 protein: CASSQDLQGPYEQYF
V gene: TRBV2; J gene: TRBJ2-2; D gene: TRBD2; clone size: few; CDR3 DNA: TGTGCCAGCAGTGAAAGCGGGAGGGCTAACGGGGAGCTGTTTTTT; CDR3 protein: CASSESGRANGELFF
V gene: TRBV7-8; J gene: TRBJ1-1; D gene: TRBD1; clone size: few; CDR3 DNA: TGTGCCAGCAGCTCCCGGGACAGAAACACTGAAGCTTTCTTT; CDR3 protein: CASSSRDRNTEAFF
V gene: TRBV28; J gene: TRBJ2-5; D gene: TRBD2; clone size: .; CDR3 DNA: TGTGCCAGCAGTTTATGGGCTGGACTAGCGGGTCAAGAGACCCAGTACTTC; CDR3 protein: CASSLWAGLAGQETQYF
V gene: TRBV10-2; J gene: TRBJ1-4; D gene: TRBD1; clone size: .; CDR3 DNA: TGCGCCAGCAGTGAGGTGGACAGGGGGCTTCAAAAACTGTTTTTT; CDR3 protein: CASSEVDRGLQKLFF
V gene: TRBV5-4; J gene: TRBJ1-5; D gene: .; clone size: .; CDR3 DNA: TGTGCCAGCAGCCCGAAGGACACTATTAGCAATCAGCCCCAGCATTTT; CDR3 protein: CASSPKDTISNQPQHF
V gene: TRBV9; J gene: TRBJ2-7; D gene: TRBD1; clone size: once; CDR3 DNA: TGTGCCAGCAGTGACAGACAGGGGGCAATCTACGAGCAGTACTTC; CDR3 protein: CASSDRQGAIYEQYF
V gene: TRBV2; J gene: TRBJ1-2; D gene: .; clone size: .; CDR3 DNA: TGTGCCAGCAGTGACAGGGGCTTAGGGTATGGCTACACCTTC; CDR3 protein: CASSDRGLGYGYTF